Presented here are 26 T cell receptor beta chains from one specimen sequenced in a study of human T cells and chemical hapten exposure. Time point meaning: healthy volunteer bleed at 6 weeks. Total RNA was extracted from unfractionated whole blood. Via MiXCR, TCRdb re-called the RACE reads, giving one row per CDR3 protein. The sample shows around 70,000 distinct CDR3 sequences, approximately 6.5% of them seen only once. The sample taken for sequencing was whole blood. These receptors were taken from a female donor in good health. Some clones in this sample may be carry-over from other donors' samples.

This clonotype was detected many times. The chain links TRBV4-2 to TRBJ2-7; 7 nucleotides agree with TRBD1. The CDR3 loop spans 14 amino acids. Germline assignment: CDR1 LGHNA and CDR2 YNFKEQ. Trimming took 0 bases from V and 3 from J; bases not matched to a gene: 2. The CDR3 sequence: CASSQDQGVYEQYF. In DNA form, the CDR3 reads TGTGCCAGCAGCCAAGACCAGGGGGTCTACGAGCAGTACTTC.

The sample holds a few counts of this clonotype. CDR3 in amino acids: CASSEEDSGANVLTF. In DNA, the CDR3 is TGTGCCAGCAGTGAAGAGGACTCTGGGGCCAACGTCCTGACTTTC. V is TRBV6-1 and J is TRBJ2-6; no clear D gene. Germline V lookup: CDR1 MNHNS, CDR2 SASEGT. This CDR3 comprises 15 residues. V was shortened by 1 base and J by 0 bases, with 4 bases between the two germline ends.

The table lists this clonotype with many counts. The chain combines TRBV19 with TRBJ2-6, with D possibly being TRBD1 (5 bases). V was cut by 3 bases and J by 0 bases, with 6 bases left in between. The V gene's germline CDR1 is LNHDA and CDR2 SQIVND (reference sequence). The CDR3 sequence is 15 residues long. CDR3 DNA sequence: TGTGCCAGTAGTATGGGGCCCTCTGGGGCCAACGTCCTGACTTTC. The encoded protein is CASSMGPSGANVLTF. The complete variable domain, with remaining parts taken from reference TRBV19 and TRBJ2-6, reads DGGITQSPKYLFRKEGQNVTLSCEQNLNHDAMYWYRQDPGQGLRLIYYSQIVNDFQKGDIAEGYSVSREKKESFPLTVTSAQKNPTAFYLCASSMGPSGANVLTFGAGSRLTVL.

This clonotype was observed at least ten times. This rearrangement joins TRBV6-5 to TRBJ1-5; D gene ambiguous. This CDR3 region has 15 residues. Trimming took off 8 bases at V and 3 bases at J, with 17 bases between the two ends. Germline V gives CDR1 MNHEY, CDR2 SVGAGI. CDR3 loop: CASAEELGVNQPQHF. CDR3 in DNA: TGTGCCAGCGCGGAAGAACTAGGAGTCAATCAGCCCCAGCATTTT.

In its sample, this clonotype was seen a few times. The chain uses TRBV19 and TRBJ1-2, with 7 bases identical to TRBD1. This CDR3 region has 14 residues. J lost 2 bases, V lost 2 bases, and 2 bases had no gene match. Germline V gene data show CDR1 as LNHDA and CDR2 as SQIVND (reference sequence). The DNA for the CDR3 is TGTGCCAGTAGTATACCGGGACAGAACTATGGCTACACCTTC. It specifies CASSIPGQNYGYTF. The full variable domain, with the rest looked up from reference TRBV19 and TRBJ1-2, is DGGITQSPKYLFRKEGQNVTLSCEQNLNHDAMYWYRQDPGQGLRLIYYSQIVNDFQKGDIAEGYSVSREKKESFPLTVTSAQKNPTAFYLCASSIPGQNYGYTFGSGTRLTVV.

The chain combines TRBV29-1 with TRBJ1-2, with D possibly matching TRBD1 (5 bases). Germline lookup yields CDR1 SQVTM and CDR2 ANQGSEA. With 4 bases removed from V and 3 bases from J, the gap between germline ends came to 12 bases. The CDR3 length is 13 residues. For the CDR3, the DNA is TGCAGCGTTGGAGAGGGGCTGGACTATGGCTACACCTTC. Translating it yields CSVGEGLDYGYTF.

This clonotype occurred many times. J is TRBJ2-1 and V is TRBV29-1; 8 nucleotides match TRBD1. This CDR3 has 13 residues. Germline loops: CDR1 SQVTM, CDR2 ANQGSEA. Trimming cost V 7 bases and J 7 bases; bases outside gene matches: 9. This chain's CDR3 is CSGTDRVSNEQFF. The CDR3 region has the DNA TGCAGCGGGACGGACAGGGTGTCGAATGAGCAGTTCTTC.

This clonotype was counted at least ten times. The chain uses TRBV28 and TRBJ2-4; TRBD2 agrees at 9 bases. After removal of 4 bases from V and 0 bases from J, the junction contained 7 bases not matched to a gene. Germline CDR1 is MDHEN and CDR2 is SYDVKM. The CDR3 spans 17 residues. CDR3 residues: CASSSTSGSLAKNIQYF. CDR3 coding DNA: TGTGCCAGCAGTTCGACTAGCGGCTCCTTAGCCAAAAACATTCAGTACTTC.

The V call is TRBV10-3, the J call TRBJ2-1; 7 positions match TRBD1. J gave up 6 bases and V 0 bases, and 5 bases lay outside the gene matches. This CDR3 comprises 15 residues. CDR1 ENHRY and CDR2 SYGVKD come from the germline V gene. The CDR3 is CAISESRAGGNEQFF. The CDR3 DNA follows: TGTGCCATCAGTGAGTCGAGGGCAGGGGGCAATGAGCAGTTCTTC.

This clonotype was detected many times. The CDR3 nucleotides read TGTGCCAGCACGCCCGGTAGAGCGAACTATGGCTACACCTTC. Translation gives CASTPGRANYGYTF. The gene calls are TRBV11-2 and TRBJ1-2; D is ambiguous. The CDR3 extends over 14 amino acids. The V gene lost 7 bases and the J gene lost 2 bases, with 14 bases spanning the gap. The germline gives CDR1 SGHAT, CDR2 FQNNGV.

This clonotype was recorded many times. V and J are TRBV11-2 and TRBJ2-2; D is ambiguous. Germline-derived CDR1 and CDR2 are SGHAT and FQNNGV. The germline V and J ends were trimmed by 3 bases and 5 bases, with 7 bases remaining between them. The CDR3 spans 13 residues. In DNA form, the CDR3 reads TGTGCCAGCAGCTTTGCCTCAACCGGGGAGCTGTTTTTT. Translating gives CASSFASTGELFF.

This clonotype was recorded at least ten times. The chain couples TRBV12-3 or TRBV12-4 to TRBJ1-5; D remains ambiguous. The V end was cut by 0 bases, the J end by 4 bases, with 4 bases between. The CDR3 is 13 residues long. Here the CDR3 reads CASSLAPNQPQHF. DNA for the CDR3: TGTGCCAGCAGTTTAGCTCCGAATCAGCCCCAGCATTTT.

This clonotype showed up just a few times. The rearrangement joins TRBV11-1 to TRBJ2-7, with 9 bases aligning to TRBD1. J was trimmed by 5 bases and V by 4 bases; bases with no gene match: 15. The CDR3 totals 17 residues. In germline, CDR1 is SGHAT, CDR2 FQDESV (reference sequence). This CDR3 is CASSSVVAGQGLHEQYF. CDR3 DNA sequence: TGTGCCAGCAGCTCGGTGGTCGCGGGACAGGGCCTCCACGAGCAGTACTTC.

The chain joins TRBV6-2 or TRBV6-3 to TRBJ2-7, with TRBD1 matching over 7 bases. Germline-derived CDR1 and CDR2 are MNHEY and SVGEGT. V was pared by 5 bases and J by 7 bases, with 5 bases of the junction left unmatched. The CDR3 covers 12 residues. CDR3 bases: TGTGCCAGCAGTACGACAGGGTATGAGCAGTACTTC. Encoded protein: CASSTTGYEQYF.

The chain carries TRBV20-1 and TRBJ2-7, with D unresolved. Germline CDR1 DFQATT, CDR2 SNEGSKA (reference sequence). CDR3 size: 15 residues. The V and J ends lost 0 bases and 3 bases respectively, with 15 bases between them. CDR3 sequence reads: CSARDRVSFGYEQYF. As DNA, the CDR3 is TGCAGTGCTAGAGATAGGGTTAGCTTCGGCTACGAGCAGTACTTC.

This clonotype has at least ten counts. The chain has TRBV2 and TRBJ2-5; D remains unclear. Per the germline V gene, CDR1 is SNHLY and CDR2 is FYNNEI. The CDR3 contains 14 residues. Trimming took 6 bases from V and 2 from J, leaving 13 bases between them. The CDR3 sequence is CASRQEWSQETQYF. The CDR3 DNA is TGTGCCAGCAGACAAGAGTGGAGTCAAGAGACCCAGTACTTC.

This clonotype was recorded many times. The chain links TRBV20-1 to TRBJ1-5, with 7 bases matching TRBD1. The CDR3 has 13 amino acids. Germline lookup yields CDR1 DFQATT and CDR2 SNEGSKA (reference sequence). V lost 3 bases to trimming and J lost 4 bases; unmatched junction nucleotides: 3. In DNA form, the CDR3 reads TGCAGTGCTAGGGAGGGGGCGAATCAGCCCCAGCATTTT. As protein: CSAREGANQPQHF.

V gene TRBV5-4 combines with J gene TRBJ2-7; 9 bases fit TRBD2. This CDR3 comprises 15 residues. The V gene end was trimmed by 1 base and the J gene end by 6 bases; junction bases not matched to a gene: 8. Germline V gives CDR1 SGHNT, CDR2 YYREEE (reference sequence). This CDR3 reads CASSLFQREVGEQYF. DNA of the CDR3: TGTGCCAGCAGCTTGTTCCAGCGGGAGGTGGGCGAGCAGTACTTC.

This clonotype appeared many times. The chain is built from TRBV7-9 and TRBJ1-6, with a possible D match to TRBD1 (5 bases). CDR3 length equals 17 residues. Per germline, CDR1 SEHNR and CDR2 FQNEAQ (reference sequence). V lost 4 bases to trimming and J lost 5 bases, with 18 bases between them. CDR3 in DNA: TGTGCCAGCAGCTGGGGGGTTATGGGTGTTAATAATTCACCCCTCCACTTT. It translates to CASSWGVMGVNNSPLHF.

This clonotype was recorded at least ten times. CDR3 in amino acids: CASSFRLLYGYTF. CDR3 DNA sequence: TGTGCCAGCAGCTTTAGGCTTCTCTATGGCTACACCTTC. V is TRBV7-8 and J is TRBJ1-2; no firm D call. Germline V gene data show CDR1 as SGHVS and CDR2 as FQNEAQ. V was cut by 3 bases and J by 4 bases, with 9 bases left in between. CDR3 length: 13 amino acids.

This sequence joins TRBV29-1 and TRBJ2-4, with D possibly being TRBD1 or TRBD2 (5 bases each). V lost 5 bases and J lost 6, with 11 bases in between. CDR1 SQVTM and CDR2 ANQGSEA come from the germline V gene. The CDR3 has 12 residues. The DNA for the CDR3 is TGCAGCGTTCGGGACCTACTAAACATTCAGTACTTC. It is translated as CSVRDLLNIQYF.

CDR3 sequence reads: CASSDGGAGSLFNYGYTF. Here the CDR3 DNA reads TGTGCCAGCAGCGACGGAGGAGCAGGGTCCCTTTTTAACTATGGCTACACCTTC. The chain couples TRBV14 to TRBJ1-2; tentative D call: TRBD1 (5 bases). V was cut by 5 bases and J by 1 base, with 23 bases left in between. The CDR3 length is 18 residues. The germline CDR1 and CDR2 sequences are SGHDN and FVKESK.

This rearrangement joins TRBV6-2 or TRBV6-3 to TRBJ2-6; D remains unclear. Trimming took 2 bases from V and 4 from J, leaving 12 bases between them. There are 16 residues in the CDR3. Germline V gives CDR1 MNHEY, CDR2 SVGEGT. CDR3 amino acids: CASSYGQATGANVLTF. CDR3 DNA: TGTGCCAGCAGTTACGGGCAGGCGACCGGGGCCAACGTCCTGACTTTC.

In this sample, this clonotype turned up many times. The chain links TRBV6-1 to TRBJ2-3; TRBD2 matches 7 bases. After removal of 6 bases from V and 0 bases from J, the junction contained 3 bases not matched to a gene. The germline CDR1 and CDR2 sequences are MNHNS and SASEGT. The CDR3 is made up of 14 amino acids. The CDR3 reads CASRYSGSTDTQYF. CDR3 DNA sequence: TGTGCCAGCAGATATAGCGGGAGCACAGATACGCAGTATTTT.

This clonotype showed up many times. The rearrangement links TRBV7-9 to TRBJ2-2; D is unclear. The CDR3 runs 12 residues. V lost 5 bases to trimming and J lost 5 bases, with 6 bases between them. The V gene's germline CDR1 is SEHNR and CDR2 FQNEAQ (reference sequence). CDR3 coding DNA: TGTGCCAGCAGCCCTTTAACCGGGGAGCTGTTTTTT. Its protein product is CASSPLTGELFF. Drawing the rest from reference TRBV7-9 and TRBJ2-2, the complete variable domain is DTGVSQNPRHKITKRGQNVTFRCDPISEHNRLYWYRQTLGQGPEFLTYFQNEAQLEKSRLLSDRFSAERPKGSFSTLEIQRTEQGDSAMYLCASSPLTGELFFGEGSRLTVL.

This clonotype was observed at least ten times. The gene calls are TRBV12-3 or TRBV12-4 and TRBJ2-5; 9 bases are shared with TRBD2. The CDR3 extends over 14 amino acids. Trimming removed 3 bases from V and 2 bases from J; junction bases left unmatched: 1. The CDR3 bases are TGTGCCAGCAGTTTGCTAGCGGGACAAGAGACCCAGTACTTC. Its translation is CASSLLAGQETQYF.